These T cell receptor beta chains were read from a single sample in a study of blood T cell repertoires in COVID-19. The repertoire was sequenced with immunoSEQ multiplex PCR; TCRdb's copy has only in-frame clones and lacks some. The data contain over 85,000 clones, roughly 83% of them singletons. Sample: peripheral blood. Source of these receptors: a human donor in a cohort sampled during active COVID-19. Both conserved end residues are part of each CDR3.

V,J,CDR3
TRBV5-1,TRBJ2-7,CASSWRGAPGGADEQYF
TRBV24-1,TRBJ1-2,CATSDTGTEYGYTF
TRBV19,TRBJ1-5,CASSTRQGEQPQHF
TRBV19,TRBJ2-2,CASSIFQGVTGELFF
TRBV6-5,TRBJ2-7,CASRTHSWGDEQYF
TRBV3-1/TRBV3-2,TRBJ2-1,CASSQEGGSFYNEQFF
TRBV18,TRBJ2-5,CASSPPTAGEVETQYF
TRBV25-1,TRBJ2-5,CASRIAGGGETQYF
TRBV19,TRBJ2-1,CASSGGFGDNEQFF
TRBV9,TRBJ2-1,CASSAEGDSYNEQFF
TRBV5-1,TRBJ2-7,CASSLAGGEEQYF
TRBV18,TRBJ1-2,CASSPRESDGYTF
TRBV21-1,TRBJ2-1,CADNRGNEQFF
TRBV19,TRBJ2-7,CASSMRTSGAHYEQYF
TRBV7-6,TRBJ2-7,CASSLAGAGDEQYF
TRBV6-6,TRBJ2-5,CASTPRGRGDWETQYF
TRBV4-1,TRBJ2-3,CASSPNEREPRTDTQYF
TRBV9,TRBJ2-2,CASSVGPAFSTGELFF
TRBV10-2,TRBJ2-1,CASSRTSGYNEQFF
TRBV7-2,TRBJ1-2,CASSETQGIGYGYTF
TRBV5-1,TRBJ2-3,CASSQMTETDTQYF
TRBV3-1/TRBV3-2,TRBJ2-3,CASSQETSGTDTQYF
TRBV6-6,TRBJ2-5,CASSYGGSQETQYF
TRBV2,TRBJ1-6,CASSDIDWQGLYNSPLHF
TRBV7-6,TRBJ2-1,CASSLGDYYNEQFF
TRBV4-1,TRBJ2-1,CASSQGNRGHNEQFF
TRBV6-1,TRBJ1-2,CASSEAGTIYGYTF
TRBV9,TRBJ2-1,CASSAGLAGNEQFF
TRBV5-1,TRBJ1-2,CASSPGSNYGYTF
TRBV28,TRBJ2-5,CASSLIPGTQYF
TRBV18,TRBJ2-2,CASSPGTSGNTGELFF
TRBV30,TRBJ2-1,CAWSVVRVLGLSSYNEQFF
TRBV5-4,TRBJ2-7,CASSLGQDTYEQYF